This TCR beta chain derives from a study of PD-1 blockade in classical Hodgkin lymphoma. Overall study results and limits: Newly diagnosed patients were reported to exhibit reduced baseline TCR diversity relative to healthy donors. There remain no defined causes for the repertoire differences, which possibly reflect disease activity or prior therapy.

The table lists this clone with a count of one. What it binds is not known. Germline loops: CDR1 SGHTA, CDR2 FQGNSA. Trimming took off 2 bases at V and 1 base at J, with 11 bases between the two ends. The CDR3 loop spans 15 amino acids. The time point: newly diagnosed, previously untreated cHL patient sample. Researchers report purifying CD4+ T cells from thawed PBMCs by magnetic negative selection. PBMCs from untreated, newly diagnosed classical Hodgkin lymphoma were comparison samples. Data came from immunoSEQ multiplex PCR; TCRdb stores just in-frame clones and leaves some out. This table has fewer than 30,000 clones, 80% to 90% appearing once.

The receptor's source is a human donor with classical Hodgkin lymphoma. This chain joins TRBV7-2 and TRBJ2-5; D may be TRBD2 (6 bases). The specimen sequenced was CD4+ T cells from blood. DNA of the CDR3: TGTGCCAGCAGCTTAAACGGCGGGGTCCAAGAGACCCAGTACTTC. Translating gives CASSLNGGVQETQYF.